The 29 T cell receptor beta chains below all came from one sample that was sequenced in a study of T cells after yellow fever vaccination. TCRdb re-analysed the 5' RACE reads in MiXCR, keeping a single row per CDR3 protein. The sample has hundreds of thousands of distinct CDR3 sequences; roughly a sixth are singletons. Sequenced material: PBMCs, taken 5 to 6 days after the first yellow fever vaccination. The source of these receptors is a man between 18 and 35 years old who received the YFV17D yellow fever vaccine.

This clonotype has only a few counts. The rearrangement joins TRBV11-2 to TRBJ2-4, with D unclear. The V gene's germline CDR1 is SGHAT and CDR2 FQNNGV. The CDR3 extends over 15 amino acids. V lost 2 bases and J 0 bases, leaving 8 bases between the germline ends. The CDR3 loop is CASSLFYRAKNIQYF. CDR3 nucleotide sequence: TGTGCCAGCAGCTTATTCTACAGAGCCAAAAACATTCAGTACTTC.

The sample holds many counts of this clonotype. The chain couples TRBV5-1 to TRBJ2-2; perhaps TRBD1 as D (5 bases). Germline lookup yields CDR1 SGHRS and CDR2 YFSETQ. The V end lost 1 base, the J end lost 1 base, and 11 bases lay between the germline ends. The CDR3 totals 16 residues. The CDR3 loop is CASSLSPQGNTGELFF. The CDR3 nucleotides read TGCGCCAGCAGCTTGTCACCCCAGGGGAACACCGGGGAGCTGTTTTTT.

The chain carries TRBV6-5 and TRBJ2-2; no definite D call. V was cut by 0 bases and J by 0 bases, with 8 bases left in between. Germline V gene sequence: CDR1 MNHEY, CDR2 SVGAGI. This CDR3 has 16 amino acids. The CDR3 nucleotides read TGTGCCAGCAGTTACTCGGCATACGCGAACACCGGGGAGCTGTTTTTT. This encodes CASSYSAYANTGELFF.

The V gene is TRBV18, the J gene TRBJ2-1; 7 bases are shared with TRBD2. The germline V gene encodes CDR1 KGHSH and CDR2 LQKENI. Germline trimming cut 5 bases from V and 8 bases from J; bases unmatched to any gene: 6. The CDR3 runs 13 residues. As DNA, the CDR3 is TGTGCCAGCTCAGTCGGCGCGGGAGATGAGCAGTTCTTC. Its translation is CASSVGAGDEQFF. Based on the CDR3 plus reference TRBV18 and TRBJ2-1, the full variable domain is NAGVMQNPRHLVRRRGQEARLRCSPMKGHSHVYWYRQLPEEGLKFMVYLQKENIIDESGMPKERFSAEFPKEGPSILRIQQVVRGDSAAYFCASSVGAGDEQFFGPGTRLTVL.

There are a few counts of this clonotype. V is TRBV7-6 and J is TRBJ2-3, with 7 bases that match TRBD1. The CDR3 runs to 12 residues. The germline CDR1 and CDR2 sequences are SGHVS and FNYEAQ. J was trimmed by 8 bases and V by 6 bases; bases with no gene match: 5. The CDR3 reads CASSRDSPTQYF. The CDR3 region has the DNA TGTGCCAGCAGTCGGGACAGCCCTACGCAGTATTTT. The full variable domain, completed using reference TRBV7-6 and TRBJ2-3, is GAGVSQSPRYKVTKRGQDVALRCDPISGHVSLYWYRQALGQGPEFLTYFNYEAQQDKSGLPNDRFSAERPEGSISTLTIQRTEQRDSAMYRCASSRDSPTQYFGPGTRLTVL.

This clonotype has just a few counts. The CDR3, as DNA: TGTGCCAGCAGTTCGGGGGGCACCGGGGAGCTGTTTTTT. Translating gives CASSSGGTGELFF. The chain is built from TRBV28 and TRBJ2-2, with 7 bases fitting TRBD2. The CDR3 runs to 13 residues. Losses at the gene ends were 4 bases for V and 4 bases for J; bases not matched to a gene: 0. Germline values: CDR1 MDHEN, CDR2 SYDVKM.

This chain joins TRBV6-2 or TRBV6-3 and TRBJ1-2, with TRBD1 matching over 7 bases. Germline V gene data show CDR1 as MNHEY and CDR2 as SVGEGT. V dropped 6 bases and J dropped 4; count of bases not matched to a gene: 11. This CDR3 has 15 residues. CDR3 sequence reads: CASSRSGDRFYGYTF. For the CDR3, the DNA is TGTGCCAGCAGCCGAAGTGGGGACAGATTCTATGGCTACACCTTC.

The chain employs TRBV4-3 and TRBJ2-7, with D perhaps TRBD1 or TRBD2 (5 bases each). V shed 1 base and J shed 5 bases, with 9 bases lying between them. This CDR3 contains 13 residues. Germline CDR1 reads LGHNA; CDR2 reads YSLEER. The CDR3: CASSQGGVNEQYF. The CDR3 DNA reads as TGCGCCAGCAGCCAAGGAGGGGTTAACGAGCAGTACTTC.

A few counts support this clonotype. The V gene is TRBV5-4, the J gene TRBJ2-3; D is possibly TRBD2 (6 bases). Germline values: CDR1 SGHNT, CDR2 YYREEE (reference sequence). The CDR3 is 15 residues long. The V and J ends lost 2 bases and 0 bases respectively, with 10 bases between them. The DNA for the CDR3 is TGTGCCAGCAGCTTCGGACGGGGGAGCACAGATACGCAGTATTTT. It yields the protein CASSFGRGSTDTQYF.

This clonotype has more than one count but fewer than ten. CDR3 loop: CASREATNTGELFF. For the CDR3, the DNA is TGCGCCAGCAGAGAAGCAACGAACACCGGGGAGCTGTTTTTT. This sequence joins TRBV10-1 and TRBJ2-2; D is unresolved. V gave up 6 bases and J gave up 0 bases, with 8 bases separating them. The CDR3 is 14 residues long. CDR1 is WNHNN and CDR2 is SYGVQD in the germline V gene (reference sequence).

The chain couples TRBV5-6 to TRBJ2-7, with a weak D call TRBD1 (5 bases). CDR1 SGHDT and CDR2 YYEEEE come from the germline V gene. V lost 0 bases and J lost 3, with 10 bases in between. The CDR3 runs 14 residues. CDR3 amino acids: CASSLGRAIYEQYV. CDR3 bases: TGTGCCAGCAGCTTGGGCAGGGCCATCTACGAGCAGTACGTC.

The gene calls are TRBV7-8 and TRBJ2-6, with D possibly matching TRBD1 (6 bases). CDR1 SGHVS and CDR2 FQNEAQ come from the germline V gene. This CDR3 is built from 15 residues. Trimming pared 11 bases from V and 1 base from J, leaving 15 bases between. The chain's CDR3 is CASGQLVSGANVLTF. The CDR3 coding sequence is TGTGCCTCCGGACAGCTGGTATCTGGGGCCAACGTCCTGACTTTC. Supplemented by reference TRBV7-8 and TRBJ2-6, the full variable domain reads GAGVSQSPRYKVAKRGQDVALRCDPISGHVSLFWYQQALGQGPEFLTYFQNEAQLDKSGLPSDRFFAERPEGSVSTLKIQRTQQEDSAVYLCASGQLVSGANVLTFGAGSRLTVL.

V usage is TRBV4-3 and J usage is TRBJ1-5; 8 bases are a match to TRBD1. The junction had 2 bases not matched to a gene; V was cut back by 3 bases and J by 1 base. This CDR3 has 15 amino acids. Germline V gene data show CDR1 as LGHNA and CDR2 as YSLEER. CDR3 nucleotide sequence: TGCGCCAGCAGCCAGGACAGGGTAAGCAATCAGCCCCAGCATTTT. Amino acids: CASSQDRVSNQPQHF.

This clonotype was observed a handful of times. J is TRBJ2-7 and V is TRBV7-9; 9 bases are shared with TRBD2. This CDR3 comprises 14 residues. Germline assignment: CDR1 SEHNR and CDR2 FQNEAQ (reference sequence). V lost 5 bases, J lost 7 bases, and 9 bases stayed unmatched. CDR3 in amino acids: CASSKALAGTEQYV. The CDR3 region has the DNA TGTGCCAGCAGCAAGGCCCTAGCGGGGACAGAGCAGTACGTC.

This clonotype came up once. The rearrangement uses TRBV7-9 and TRBJ2-5; D may correspond to TRBD1 or TRBD2 (5 bases each). Trimming cost V 8 bases and J 3 bases, with 10 bases left between them. Looked up from germline, CDR1 is SEHNR and CDR2 is FQNEAQ (reference sequence). The CDR3 consists of 12 residues. This CDR3 reads CASEGREETQYF. CDR3 DNA sequence: TGTGCCAGCGAGGGGCGCGAAGAGACCCAGTACTTC.

This clonotype was observed many times. The V gene is TRBV14, the J gene TRBJ2-3; D not resolved. Trimming removed 6 bases at V and 5 bases at J, with 6 bases between. Germline V gives CDR1 SGHDN, CDR2 FVKESK. The CDR3 runs 11 residues. CDR3 in amino acids: CASRARDTQYF. DNA of the CDR3: TGTGCCAGCAGGGCGAGAGATACGCAGTATTTT.

V and J are TRBV5-5 and TRBJ2-1; 8 nucleotides line up with TRBD1. The V gene end was trimmed by 6 bases and the J gene end by 3 bases; junction bases not matched to a gene: 5. Germline CDR1 SGHKS, CDR2 YYEKEE (reference sequence). The CDR3 covers 14 residues. The CDR3 coding sequence is TGTGCCAGCACCCTAGGGACAGGCTACAATGAGCAGTTCTTC. Its translation is CASTLGTGYNEQFF.

Of note for this clonotype: An end of the junction does not agree with germline; a read error may underlie this. V gene TRBV7-7 combines with J gene TRBJ1-4; a weak D match, TRBD1 (6 bases). CDR3 length: 15 residues. CDR1 SSHAT and CDR2 FNYEAQ come from the germline V gene (reference sequence). The CDR3 DNA reads TGTGCTAGCAGCTTAACGTCAGGACGAGGGGGAAAACTGTTTTTT. Its protein product is CASSLTSGRGGKLFF. Based on the CDR3 plus reference TRBV7-7 and TRBJ1-4, the full variable domain is GAGVSQSPRYKVTKRGQDVTLRCDPISSHATLYWYQQALGQGPEFLTYFNYEAQPDKSGLPSDRFSAERPEGSISTLTIQRTEQRDSAMYRCASSLTSGRGGKLFFGSGTQLSVL.

This clonotype has at least ten counts. V is TRBV6-1 and J is TRBJ2-6; D perhaps matches TRBD1 (5 bases). V was clipped by 6 bases and J by 0 bases, with 6 bases between them. This CDR3 has 14 residues. Germline V CDR1 and CDR2: MNHNS, SASEGT. This chain's CDR3 is CASSTGSGANVLTF. CDR3 bases: TGTGCCAGCAGCACAGGCTCTGGGGCCAACGTCCTGACTTTC.

The gene calls are TRBV2 and TRBJ1-5, with a tentative D call TRBD1 (6 bases). This CDR3 comprises 13 residues. CDR1 and CDR2 from the germline V gene are SNHLY and FYNNEI. Trimming pared 7 bases from V and 4 bases from J, leaving 11 bases between. The DNA of the CDR3 is TGTGCCAGCAAGCCCGACAGGAATCAGCCCCAGCATTTT. Residues: CASKPDRNQPQHF.

Only a few counts were recorded for this clonotype. The chain employs TRBV4-1 and TRBJ2-6; D may match TRBD1 or TRBD2 (5 bases each). Per the germline V gene, CDR1 is MGHRA and CDR2 is YSYEKL. The CDR3 spans 17 residues. Trimming cost V 3 bases and J 1 base, with 13 bases left between them. As DNA, the CDR3 is TGCGCCAGCAGCCAGACAAGGGGAGCTTCTGGGGCCAACGTCCTGACTTTC. Translated: CASSQTRGASGANVLTF.

This clonotype was observed a handful of times. The chain is built from TRBV20-1 and TRBJ2-1, with D unresolved. Trimming cost V 4 bases and J 4 bases, with 8 bases left between them. CDR1 DFQATT and CDR2 SNEGSKA come from the germline V gene (reference sequence). The length of the CDR3 is 12 residues. This CDR3 reads CSAIDPYNEQFF. CDR3 in DNA: TGCAGTGCTATAGACCCATACAATGAGCAGTTCTTC.

V usage is TRBV5-1 and J usage is TRBJ2-3, with D perhaps being TRBD1 or TRBD2 (6 bases each). V lost 0 bases and J lost 3, with 14 bases in between. The CDR3 runs 16 residues. In germline, CDR1 is SGHRS, CDR2 YFSETQ. This CDR3 reads CASSLVPGARTDTQYF. Written as DNA, the CDR3 is TGCGCCAGCAGCTTGGTTCCGGGGGCGCGGACAGATACGCAGTATTTT.

This clonotype was observed a few times. This sequence joins TRBV3-1 and TRBJ2-1, with 11 bases matching TRBD2. With V trimmed by 2 bases and J by 3 bases, 9 bases remained unmatched. CDR3 length equals 18 residues. The germline V gene has CDR1 LGHDT and CDR2 YNNKEL (reference sequence). The CDR3: CASSQQNPGLAVYNEQFF. The DNA of the CDR3 is TGTGCCAGCAGCCAACAAAATCCGGGACTAGCGGTCTACAATGAGCAGTTCTTC.

This clonotype was counted between two and nine times. The chain joins TRBV3-1 to TRBJ2-7; D possibly corresponds to TRBD2 (6 bases). V gave up 1 base and J gave up 9 bases, with 16 bases separating them. This CDR3 has 14 amino acids. Germline lookup yields CDR1 LGHDT and CDR2 YNNKEL (reference sequence). CDR3 sequence (DNA): TGTGCCAGCAGCCAAGGGAGTGCTAGCGCTGCGCAGTACGTC. The encoded protein is CASSQGSASAAQYV.

This chain joins TRBV27 and TRBJ2-2; D is unresolved. Germline V CDR1 and CDR2: MNHEY, SMNVEV (reference sequence). The CDR3 is 15 residues long. The germline V and J ends were trimmed by 6 bases and 4 bases, with 15 bases remaining between them. The CDR3 region has the DNA TGTGCCAGCAGCTCGGCAGTGGCTGGCACCGGGGAGCTGTTTTTT. This encodes CASSSAVAGTGELFF.

The V and J genes are TRBV4-1 and TRBJ2-3, with 8 bases identical to TRBD2. V lost 3 bases and J lost 1; bases outside the gene matches: 9. The V gene's germline CDR1 is MGHRA and CDR2 YSYEKL. This CDR3 is 17 amino acids long. The CDR3 DNA reads as TGCGCCAGCAGCCAGTTTCCTTCAGCGGGGGGCACAGATACGCAGTATTTT. Its translation is CASSQFPSAGGTDTQYF.

This chain uses TRBV7-3 with TRBJ2-3; the D is unclear. The ends were cut back, 0 bases at V and 6 bases at J, with 7 bases in the middle. This CDR3 region has 13 residues. Per the germline V gene, CDR1 is SGHTA and CDR2 is FQGTGA. The CDR3 bases are TGTGCCAGCAGCTTAACCGAGGTGGATACGCAGTATTTT. Its translation is CASSLTEVDTQYF.

This chain connects TRBV20-1 to TRBJ2-3; 9 positions match TRBD2. With 5 bases clipped from V and 6 bases from J, the junction kept 0 bases outside the gene matches. Germline V gives CDR1 DFQATT, CDR2 SNEGSKA (reference sequence). CDR3 length: 11 residues. CDR3 sequence (DNA): TGCAGTGCTGCGGGAGGGGATACGCAGTATTTT. Translation: CSAAGGDTQYF.